This paragraph covers one T cell receptor beta chain sequence. This sample was taken from a study of patients and donors after allogeneic stem cell transplantation. The CDR3 runs to 14 residues. After removal of 0 bases from V and 5 bases from J, the junction contained 2 bases not matched to a gene. The germline CDR1 and CDR2 sequences are SGHTA and FQGTGA. Each CDR3 protein gets one entry after TCRdb re-called the RT-PCR reads with MiXCR. The top ten hold roughly 7% of the sample, which has 410,000 or so distinct CDR3 sequences, roughly 17% seen once. The source of this sequence is a human donor who was either an allogeneic HSCT recipient or a stem cell or donor lymphocyte infusion donor (not recorded which). It is not recorded whose cells these are; they may come from a transplant donor. The chain recombines TRBV7-3 with TRBJ2-7, with TRBD2 identical over 9 bases. What was sequenced was blood, either unsorted or a sorted T cell fraction (not recorded which). The CDR3 nucleotides are TGTGCCAGCAGCTTAACGGGACTAGCCCACGAGCAGTACTTC. Translated, it gives CASSLTGLAHEQYF.